Following are 29 T cell receptor beta chains from one sample sequenced in a study of T cell responses to AZD1222 COVID-19 vaccine listed by TCRdb under 2021. Library prep was done by the immunoSEQ multiplex PCR assay. TCRdb holds this immuneACCESS table with in-frame rearrangements only. Some clones are missing; in checked studies, unresolved V genes explain under half, and the rest has no known cause. Present in this sample are 90,000 to 120,000 clones, around 87% of which were seen just once. The top ten constitute approximately 4.5% of the sample. The sample's time point label, decoded: baseline before first vaccination. The input for sequencing was peripheral blood, taken on day 0 of AZD1222 vaccination. The receptors come from an adult in good health.

The chain uses TRBV29-1 and TRBJ1-2; D gene unclear. Germline CDR1 SQVTM, CDR2 ANQGSEA. Trimming removed 6 bases at V and 0 bases at J, with 23 bases between. The CDR3 spans 17 residues. The CDR3 nucleotides read TGCAGCGTAGCCCCGTCCCCGCAACCGGAAGCTAACTATGGCTACACCTTC. Amino acids: CSVAPSPQPEANYGYTF.

The chain employs TRBV7-9 and TRBJ2-1; possible D gene TRBD2, 7 bases. Trimming cost V 8 bases and J 8 bases, with 19 bases left between them. The CDR3 is 14 amino acids. Germline loops: CDR1 SEHNR, CDR2 FQNEAQ (reference sequence). The DNA of the CDR3 is TGTGCCAGCGAAAGGGGGGGGTTTACGGATGAGCAGTTCTTC. Protein product: CASERGGFTDEQFF.

This chain's CDR3 is CASSPGDGGFDEQFF. DNA of the CDR3: TGTGCCAGCAGCCCCGGGGATGGGGGCTTCGATGAGCAGTTCTTC. The chain carries TRBV7-2 and TRBJ2-1; perhaps TRBD1 as D (6 bases). Trimming pared 5 bases from V and 8 bases from J, leaving 19 bases between. CDR3 length: 15 amino acids. From germline, CDR1 is SGHTA and CDR2 FQGNSA.

The gene calls are TRBV19 and TRBJ1-1, with D unresolved. Germline loops: CDR1 LNHDA, CDR2 SQIVND (reference sequence). V was trimmed by 2 bases and J by 0 bases, leaving 13 bases between them. The CDR3 totals 16 residues. The CDR3: CASSIRASLMNTEAFF. CDR3 nucleotide sequence: TGTGCCAGTAGTATAAGGGCCAGTTTAATGAACACTGAAGCTTTCTTT.

The V gene is TRBV4-3, the J gene TRBJ1-2, with D unclear. The germline CDR1 and CDR2 sequences are LGHNA and YSLEER. The length of the CDR3 is 16 residues. With 0 bases removed from V and 5 bases from J, the gap between germline ends came to 16 bases. The CDR3, as DNA: TGCGCCAGCAGCCAAGATAAGACGACAAGCTGGTATGGCTACACCTTC. It specifies CASSQDKTTSWYGYTF.

This clone has a handful of counts. This chain links TRBV9 with TRBJ1-4, with D possibly TRBD1 on 5 matching bases. In germline, CDR1 is SGDLS, CDR2 YYNGEE. Trimming removed 1 base at V and 8 bases at J, with 15 bases between. There are 15 residues in the CDR3. The CDR3 loop is CASSVRGGPGEKLFF. The CDR3 coding sequence is TGTGCCAGCAGCGTAAGGGGAGGGCCGGGCGAAAAACTGTTTTTT.

The chain links TRBV19 to TRBJ1-5, with a tentative D call TRBD1 (5 bases). The CDR3 is 15 residues long. CDR1 and CDR2 (germline): LNHDA, SQIVND (reference sequence). Trimming took off 2 bases at V and 6 bases at J, with 14 bases between the two ends. Here the CDR3 reads CASSIRQGGSQPQHF. For the CDR3, the DNA is TGTGCCAGTAGTATAAGGCAGGGAGGTAGTCAGCCCCAGCATTTT.

This clone was detected once. The genes are TRBV30 and TRBJ2-5; the match to TRBD2 covers 11 bases. The CDR3 consists of 14 residues. The V gene's germline CDR1 is GTSNPN and CDR2 SVGIG (reference sequence). Trimming took 7 bases from V and 4 from J; bases not matched to a gene: 8. Here the CDR3 reads CALLLAGGGETQYF. CDR3 DNA: TGTGCCTTATTGCTAGCGGGAGGTGGAGAGACCCAGTACTTC.

The chain carries TRBV6-2 or TRBV6-3 and TRBJ1-3; D call uncertain. Trimming removed 2 bases from V and 0 bases from J, with 5 bases in between. Germline CDR1 reads MNHEY; CDR2 reads SVGEGT. The CDR3 consists of 14 residues. CDR3: CASSYGSSGNTIYF. The CDR3, as DNA: TGTGCCAGCAGTTACGGAAGCTCTGGAAACACCATATATTTT.

This chain joins TRBV30 and TRBJ1-3, with D maybe TRBD1 (5 bases). In germline, CDR1 is GTSNPN, CDR2 SVGIG (reference sequence). Trimming left V 0 bases short and J 0 bases short, with 12 bases between. The CDR3 contains 16 residues. This CDR3 is CAWSVSGQSSGNTIYF. The CDR3 nucleotides are TGTGCCTGGAGTGTATCAGGGCAGAGCTCTGGAAACACCATATATTTT.

The rearrangement uses TRBV5-1 and TRBJ2-3, with D possibly matching TRBD2 (6 bases). The CDR3 runs to 15 residues. The germline gives CDR1 SGHRS, CDR2 YFSETQ. The V end lost 5 bases, the J end lost 0 bases, and 13 bases lay between the germline ends. This CDR3 is CASRTGGASTDTQYF. CDR3 nucleotide sequence: TGCGCCAGCAGGACGGGCGGGGCTAGCACAGATACGCAGTATTTT.

The chain combines TRBV4-1 with TRBJ2-4, with TRBD1 matching over 8 bases. The CDR3 sequence is 13 residues long. With V trimmed by 3 bases and J by 7 bases, 2 bases remained unmatched. Per the germline V gene, CDR1 is MGHRA and CDR2 is YSYEKL. The chain's CDR3 is CASSQDRANIQYF. CDR3 nucleotides: TGCGCCAGCAGCCAGGACAGGGCGAACATTCAGTACTTC.

The chain employs TRBV30 and TRBJ1-2, with 9 bases identical to TRBD1. CDR1 and CDR2 (germline): GTSNPN, SVGIG (reference sequence). With 2 bases clipped from V and 5 bases from J, the junction kept 3 bases outside the gene matches. CDR3 size: 13 residues. Here the CDR3 DNA reads TGTGCCTGGAGTCCCGGGACAGGGTATGGCTACACCTTC. Translating it yields CAWSPGTGYGYTF.

The chain combines TRBV4-3 with TRBJ1-2; 9 bases line up with TRBD1. Trimming cost V 0 bases and J 5 bases; bases outside gene matches: 7. The CDR3 length is 16 residues. Germline CDR1 reads LGHNA; CDR2 reads YSLEER. The CDR3 DNA reads as TGCGCCAGCAGCCAAGAACACGGGACAGGGAAATATGGCTACACCTTC. Its protein is CASSQEHGTGKYGYTF.

The CDR3 loop reads CASSRRDGNYGYTF. The CDR3 bases are TGTGCCAGCTCACGTCGGGACGGCAACTATGGCTACACCTTC. The rearrangement joins TRBV18 to TRBJ1-2, with a possible D match to TRBD1 (5 bases). CDR3 length equals 14 residues. V lost 4 bases, J lost 2 bases, and 11 bases lay in between. Germline CDR1 is KGHSH and CDR2 is LQKENI.

The CDR3 is CASKVGLLSADTQYF. CDR3 nucleotide sequence: TGTGCCAGCAAGGTGGGACTGTTAAGCGCAGATACGCAGTATTTT. V gene TRBV6-5 combines with J gene TRBJ2-3; D might be TRBD2 (6 bases). The CDR3 contains 15 residues. V was pared by 7 bases and J by 4 bases, with 18 bases between. Looked up from germline, CDR1 is MNHEY and CDR2 is SVGAGI.

The genes are TRBV27 and TRBJ2-1; perhaps TRBD1 as D (5 bases). Trimming stripped 3 bases from V and 2 bases from J, with 11 bases between. CDR1 and CDR2 (germline): MNHEY, SMNVEV (reference sequence). There are 15 residues in the CDR3. CDR3 in DNA: TGTGCCAGCAGTTTTGGGCCAGGGCCCTACAATGAGCAGTTCTTC. This sequence encodes CASSFGPGPYNEQFF.

The chain's CDR3 is CASSTRDKPYEKLFF. For the CDR3, the DNA is TGTGCCAGCAGCACCCGGGACAAGCCCTATGAAAAACTGTTTTTT. The chain couples TRBV9 to TRBJ1-4, with TRBD1 as a possible D gene (6 bases). Germline CDR1 is SGDLS and CDR2 is YYNGEE. Trimming took off 4 bases at V and 6 bases at J, with 16 bases between the two ends. This CDR3 has 15 residues.

CDR3 sequence: CASTPGGTGTYEQYF. The CDR3 coding sequence is TGTGCCAGCACCCCAGGAGGGACAGGGACCTACGAGCAGTACTTC. The chain links TRBV6-5 to TRBJ2-7; 9 bases are a match to TRBD1. V lost 7 bases, J lost 2 bases, and 9 bases stayed unmatched. This CDR3 is 15 amino acids long. CDR1 MNHEY and CDR2 SVGAGI come from the germline V gene.

The V and J genes are TRBV5-5 and TRBJ1-6, with 8 positions matching TRBD1. With V trimmed by 5 bases and J by 0 bases, 7 bases remained unmatched. CDR3 length equals 17 residues. Germline CDR1 is SGHKS and CDR2 is YYEKEE (reference sequence). CDR3 region: CASRGQAPSSYNSPLHF. The DNA for the CDR3 is TGTGCCAGCAGGGGACAGGCCCCGAGCTCCTATAATTCACCCCTCCACTTT.

Turning to this clone: Germline and junction disagree at one end, which may indicate a read error. The rearrangement links TRBV27 to TRBJ1-3; TRBD1 aligns across 12 bases. CDR1 is MNHEY, CDR2 SMNVEV, per germline (reference sequence). CDR3 length: 14 amino acids. The CDR3 DNA sequence: TGTGCCAGCAGAAGTACAGGGACAGGGGGCGGATTAGCCTTT. Translating gives CASRSTGTGGGLAF.

The chain recombines TRBV2 with TRBJ1-2, with 9 bases that match TRBD1. V trimming: 5 bases; J trimming: 7 bases; junction bases outside the gene matches: 8. Per germline, CDR1 SNHLY and CDR2 FYNNEI. The CDR3 consists of 14 residues. The CDR3 loop is CASSSQQGAGGYTF. The CDR3, as DNA: TGTGCCAGCAGTTCACAACAGGGGGCGGGTGGCTACACCTTC. The entire variable domain, with the rest obtained from reference TRBV2 and TRBJ1-2, is as follows: EPEVTQTPSHQVTQMGQEVILRCVPISNHLYFYWYRQILGQKVEFLVSFYNNEISEKSEIFDDQFSVERPDGSNFTLKIRSTKLEDSAMYFCASSSQQGAGGYTFGSGTRLTVV.

This chain uses TRBV7-3 with TRBJ1-2; TRBD1 is a possible D gene (6 bases). The CDR3 extends over 15 amino acids. Germline V gene lookup returns CDR1 SGHTA and CDR2 FQGTGA. Trimming removed 2 bases at V and 0 bases at J, with 10 bases between. CDR3 in DNA: TGTGCCAGCAGCTTATCGGCAGGGGCTAACTATGGCTACACCTTC. Its translation is CASSLSAGANYGYTF. Full variable domain (rest looked up from reference TRBV7-3 and TRBJ1-2): GAGVSQTPSNKVTEKGKYVELRCDPISGHTALYWYRQSLGQGPEFLIYFQGTGAADDSGLPNDRFFAVRPEGSVSTLKIQRTERGDSAVYLCASSLSAGANYGYTFGSGTRLTVV.

This clone appeared once. This chain joins TRBV7-9 and TRBJ1-1; 7 bases fit TRBD1. This CDR3 contains 13 residues. V was pared by 4 bases and J by 10 bases, with 9 bases of the junction left unmatched. Germline CDR1 reads SEHNR; CDR2 reads FQNEAQ (reference sequence). The CDR3 sequence is CASSWSTGLAAFF. In nucleotides, the CDR3 is TGTGCCAGCAGCTGGTCGACAGGGCTGGCAGCTTTCTTT.

The CDR3 here is CASRGRMARTGEQYF. The CDR3 nucleotides are TGCGCCAGCCGCGGGAGGATGGCGAGAACGGGCGAGCAGTACTTC. The V call is TRBV23-1, the J call TRBJ2-7; 8 nucleotides line up with TRBD2. TRBV23-1 is an ORF, and what it does is uncertain. V was pared by 8 bases and J by 6 bases, with 15 bases of the junction left unmatched. The CDR3 extends over 15 amino acids.

The chain employs TRBV27 and TRBJ2-5, with 7 bases fitting TRBD2. With V trimmed by 0 bases and J by 0 bases, 4 bases remained unmatched. The CDR3 contains 16 residues. CDR1 MNHEY and CDR2 SMNVEV come from the germline V gene (reference sequence). The CDR3 loop reads CASSLSGRGYQETQYF. CDR3 sequence (DNA): TGTGCCAGCAGTTTATCAGGGCGGGGGTACCAAGAGACCCAGTACTTC.

The CDR3 coding sequence is TGTGCCAGCAGCTTAGTTGGGACAGAGAACTATGGCTACACCTTC. Amino acid sequence: CASSLVGTENYGYTF. The V gene is TRBV7-9, the J gene TRBJ1-2, with 7 bases lining up with TRBD1. Germline loops: CDR1 SEHNR, CDR2 FQNEAQ (reference sequence). J was trimmed by 2 bases and V by 1 base; bases with no gene match: 4. This CDR3 has 15 residues. Together with reference TRBV7-9 and TRBJ1-2, the CDR3 gives the full variable domain: DTGVSQNPRHKITKRGQNVTFRCDPISEHNRLYWYRQTLGQGPEFLTYFQNEAQLEKSRLLSDRFSAERPKGSFSTLEIQRTEQGDSAMYLCASSLVGTENYGYTFGSGTRLTVV.

The V gene is TRBV7-2, the J gene TRBJ1-4; no reliable D call. The CDR3 sequence is 17 residues long. Trimming removed 3 bases from V and 6 bases from J, with 20 bases in between. Looked up from germline, CDR1 is SGHTA and CDR2 is FQGNSA. Written as DNA, the CDR3 is TGTGCCAGCAGCTTCCCCTTCGGCGGGGATAAGTATGAAAAACTGTTTTTT. Residues: CASSFPFGGDKYEKLFF. Full variable domain (rest looked up from reference TRBV7-2 and TRBJ1-4): GAGVSQSPSNKVTEKGKDVELRCDPISGHTALYWYRQSLGQGLEFLIYFQGNSAPDKSGLPSDRFSAERTGGSVSTLTIQRTQQEDSAVYLCASSFPFGGDKYEKLFFGSGTQLSVL.

This clone was recorded only once. Other DNA sequences in the sample encode the same CDR3. The chain recombines TRBV4-2 with TRBJ1-5; 8 bases are a match to TRBD1. J gave up 4 bases and V 1 base, and 0 bases lay outside the gene matches. Germline values: CDR1 LGHNA, CDR2 YNFKEQ. The CDR3 runs to 14 residues. The CDR3 DNA follows: TGTGCCAGCAGCCAAGGGACAGGGAATCAGCCCCAGCATTTT. Protein: CASSQGTGNQPQHF.